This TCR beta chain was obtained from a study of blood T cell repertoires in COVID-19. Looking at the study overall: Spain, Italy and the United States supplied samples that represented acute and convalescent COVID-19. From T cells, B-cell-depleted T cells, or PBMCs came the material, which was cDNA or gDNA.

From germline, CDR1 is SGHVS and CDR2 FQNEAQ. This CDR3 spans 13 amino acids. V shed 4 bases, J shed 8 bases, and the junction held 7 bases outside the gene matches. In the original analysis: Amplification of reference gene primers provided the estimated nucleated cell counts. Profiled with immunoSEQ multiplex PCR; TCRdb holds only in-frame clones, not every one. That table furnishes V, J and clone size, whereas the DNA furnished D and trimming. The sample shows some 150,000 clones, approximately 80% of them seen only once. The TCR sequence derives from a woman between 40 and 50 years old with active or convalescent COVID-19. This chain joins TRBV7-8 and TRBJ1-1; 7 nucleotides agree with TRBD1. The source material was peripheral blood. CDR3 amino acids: CASSSTRQGEAFF. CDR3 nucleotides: TGTGCCAGCAGCTCAACGCGACAGGGCGAAGCTTTCTTT. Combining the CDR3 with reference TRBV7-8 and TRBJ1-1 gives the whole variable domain GAGVSQSPRYKVAKRGQDVALRCDPISGHVSLFWYQQALGQGPEFLTYFQNEAQLDKSGLPSDRFFAERPEGSVSTLKIQRTQQEDSAVYLCASSSTRQGEAFFGQGTRLTVV.